This is a list of T cell receptor beta chains from one sample in a study of T cells in Graves' hyperthyroidism and ophthalmopathy. MiXCR, run by TCRdb on the multiplex PCR reads, gives a single entry per CDR3 protein. The sample lists 650,000 to 700,000 distinct CDR3 sequences, 17% occurring once. Material: blood. The origin of the receptors is a man aged 50-59 years with Graves' hyperthyroidism. The CDR3 runs from the conserved cysteine through the conserved F or W. The D gene is left open where the match is weak. Size values are once, few and many counts, or a class for expanded clones, and some rows have none.

few	TRBV24-1	.	TRBJ2-1	TGTGCCACCAGTGATTTAGCCCGGGGAAGTGAGCAGTTCTTC	CATSDLARGSEQFF
.	TRBV9	.	TRBJ2-1	TGTGCCAGCAGCGTAGCACGGGTGGAGATCAATGAGCAGTTCTTC	CASSVARVEINEQFF
.	TRBV12-3/TRBV12-4	TRBD1	TRBJ2-2	TGTGCCAGCAGTTTTTGGCCAGGGGGTGGCGGGGAGCTGTTTTTT	CASSFWPGGGGELFF
.	TRBV7-2	.	TRBJ1-5	TGCGCCAGCAGCCCCAATAACATTAATCAGCCCCAGCATTTT	CASSPNNINQPQHF
many	TRBV10-3	TRBD1	TRBJ2-3	TGTGCCATCAGTGCCGCGACAGGGTCTAGCACAGATACGCAGTATTTT	CAISAATGSSTDTQYF
few	TRBV6-1	TRBD1	TRBJ2-5	TGTGCCAGCAGAAACACCGGGACAGGGGGAGAGACCCAGTACTTC	CASRNTGTGGETQYF
many	TRBV7-2	TRBD1	TRBJ2-1	TGTGCCAGCAGCACAACAGGGGGTCAATACAATGAGCAGTTCTTC	CASSTTGGQYNEQFF
many	TRBV12-3/TRBV12-4	TRBD2	TRBJ2-3	TGTGCCAGCAGTTTAGATAGCGGGGGTAGCACAGATACGCAGTATTTT	CASSLDSGGSTDTQYF
.	TRBV7-8	.	TRBJ2-5	TGTGCCAGCAGCTTAGAAGTCCGGCGGTCCTTACAAGAGACCCAGTACTTC	CASSLEVRRSLQETQYF
.	TRBV6-5	TRBD2	TRBJ2-1	TGTGCCAGCAGTTACTCGGGACTAGATTACAATGAGCAGTTCTTC	CASSYSGLDYNEQFF
many	TRBV12-3/TRBV12-4	.	TRBJ2-7	TGTGCCAGCAGTTCTCTGACAGGTGACGAGCAGTACTTC	CASSSLTGDEQYF
.	TRBV5-5	.	TRBJ2-3	TGTGCCAGCAGCTTAGCGGTCAGTAGCACAGATACGCAGTATTTT	CASSLAVSSTDTQYF
few	TRBV6-5	.	TRBJ1-4	TGTGCCAGCAGTTACTCATACGCAACTAATGAAAAACTGTTTTTT	CASSYSYATNEKLFF
few	TRBV5-6	.	TRBJ2-2	TGTGCCAGCAGCTACGGGGGAGAGTCCGGGGAGCTGTTTTTT	CASSYGGESGELFF
many	TRBV25-1	TRBD1	TRBJ1-1	TGTGCCAGCAGTTCCTACAGGGGGCTGGGGACTGAAGCTTTCTTT	CASSSYRGLGTEAFF
.	TRBV6-6	.	TRBJ2-1	TGTGCCAGCAGTTACTCCGGGGCGGGACATGAGCAGTTCTTC	CASSYSGAGHEQFF
many	TRBV11-3	.	TRBJ2-1	TGTGCCAGCAGCCTTGGCCCTCTGAGTGAGCAGTTCTTC	CASSLGPLSEQFF
.	TRBV19	.	TRBJ1-2	TGTGCCAGTAGTTCTCGCCTCTGGGGCTATGGCTACACCTTC	CASSSRLWGYGYTF
once	TRBV30	.	TRBJ1-1	TGTGCCTGGAGTGTACTTACGAACACTGAAGCTTTCTTT	CAWSVLTNTEAFF
many	TRBV7-2	.	TRBJ2-3	TGTGCCAGCAGCCAGAGTTGGGCAAGGGCAGATACGCAGTATTTT	CASSQSWARADTQYF
.	TRBV7-2	.	TRBJ2-1	TGTGCCAGCAGTTATTTGGGTCTAGGCTCCTACAATGAGCAGTTCTTC	CASSYLGLGSYNEQFF
.	TRBV6-1	TRBD2	TRBJ2-5	TGTGCCAGCAGCCCTAGCGGGAGGGCCCTGGAGACCCAGTACTTC	CASSPSGRALETQYF
.	TRBV5-1	TRBD1	TRBJ2-1	TGCGCCAGCAGCATGGATAAGGACAGGCCGTTCTTC	CASSMDKDRPFF
few	TRBV5-1	TRBD2	TRBJ2-3	TGCGTCAGCAGCTTGGGAGGGAAGAGGAGCACAGATACGCAGTATTTT	CVSSLGGKRSTDTQYF
few	TRBV28	.	TRBJ2-1	TGTGCCAGCAGTTTAATGGCAGGGGGGTACAATGAGCAGTTCTTC	CASSLMAGGYNEQFF
many	TRBV28	TRBD1	TRBJ2-3	TGTGCCAGCAGCCTTCACCGGGACAGGGGCACAGATACGCAGTATTTT	CASSLHRDRGTDTQYF
few	TRBV7-8	TRBD2	TRBJ2-1	TGTGCCAGCAGCTTAGCGCTAGCGGGCTCATTTTACAATGAGCAGTTCTTC	CASSLALAGSFYNEQFF
many	TRBV4-2	.	TRBJ2-7	TGTGCCAGCAGCCCAAACCGGGACAACTACGAGCAGTACTTC	CASSPNRDNYEQYF
.	TRBV10-3	TRBD1	TRBJ2-3	TGTGCCACGGCCGGGACAGGGGAGGGGGATACGCAGTATTTT	CATAGTGEGDTQYF
.	TRBV10-3	.	TRBJ2-1	TGTGCCATCAGAGGCGGCTCGACCTACAATGAGCAGTTCTTC	CAIRGGSTYNEQFF
many	TRBV6-2/TRBV6-3	TRBD1	TRBJ1-1	TGTGCCAGCAGGACAGGGGGAGCCACTGAAGCTTTCTTT	CASRTGGATEAFF
many	TRBV28	TRBD2	TRBJ2-1	TGTGCCAGCAGTCCAACTCCGGGACTAGCGGGAGTAGGGTCCTACAATGAGCAGTTCTTC	CASSPTPGLAGVGSYNEQFF
.	TRBV20-1	.	TRBJ2-3	TGCAGTGCCACGGACCACCCCGGCGCAGATACGCAGTATTTT	CSATDHPGADTQYF
many	TRBV19	.	TRBJ2-2	TGTGCCAGTACCGACCAGGGCCCGATCGCCGGGGAGCTGTTTTTT	CASTDQGPIAGELFF
few	TRBV29-1	.	TRBJ2-7	TGCAGCGTTGAAGACAAAACTCACTCCTACGAGCAGTACTTC	CSVEDKTHSYEQYF
many	TRBV6-1	TRBD1	TRBJ1-1	TGTGCCAGCAGCCCGACAGGGGAAGGGGGCACTGAAGCTTTCTTT	CASSPTGEGGTEAFF
many	TRBV12-3/TRBV12-4	.	TRBJ1-5	TGTGCCAGCAGCTTAGCAGGTCAGCCCCAGCATTTT	CASSLAGQPQHF
.	TRBV10-2	TRBD2	TRBJ2-2	TGCGCCAGCAAAACCCCTAGCGGGAGACTAGTTAACACCGGGGAGCTGTTTTTT	CASKTPSGRLVNTGELFF
few	TRBV19	TRBD2	TRBJ2-1	TGTGCCAGTAGTATAGATCCCCGGGGGGTCAGCAATGAGCAGTTCTTC	CASSIDPRGVSNEQFF
many	TRBV5-5	.	TRBJ2-7	TGTGCCAGCAGCTCTTGGACAGCCTACGAGCAGTACTTC	CASSSWTAYEQYF
.	TRBV3-1	.	TRBJ2-7	TGTGCCAGCAGCCAAGTGGGTAACTACGAGCAGTACTTC	CASSQVGNYEQYF
many	TRBV29-1	TRBD1	TRBJ1-1	TGCAGCGCTAGACAGGGGAAGAACACTGAAGCTTTCTTT	CSARQGKNTEAFF
few	TRBV18	.	TRBJ2-1	TGTGCCAGCTCACAGACCCTAGAGAGCTCCTACAATGAGCAGTTCTTC	CASSQTLESSYNEQFF
many	TRBV28	.	TRBJ1-1	TGTGCCAGCAGTCCACCACAGGGCTTGACTGAAGCTTTCTTT	CASSPPQGLTEAFF
.	TRBV3-1	.	TRBJ1-3	TGTGCCAGCAGCCAAGATGGCCGTCCGGGAAACACCATATATTTT	CASSQDGRPGNTIYF
many	TRBV7-3	TRBD2	TRBJ2-3	TGTGCCAGCAGCTTAATACCGGGACTAGCGGGAGGTGGAGATACGCAGTATTTT	CASSLIPGLAGGGDTQYF
many	TRBV11-2	TRBD2	TRBJ2-7	TGTGCCAGCAGCTTAGATTACGGGGGACTAGCCATCTCGTACTTC	CASSLDYGGLAISYF
.	TRBV5-6	.	TRBJ2-4	TGTGCCAGCAGCTCCACGCCCAGGGGGGTAGCCAAAAACATTCAGTACTTC	CASSSTPRGVAKNIQYF
.	TRBV24-1	.	TRBJ2-1	TGTGCCACCAGTGACACCTCCTTACAGGGTGCGGATGAGCAGTTCTTC	CATSDTSLQGADEQFF
few	TRBV27	.	TRBJ2-1	TGTGCCAGCAGTTTAATTGATTCCTACAATGAGCAGTTCTTC	CASSLIDSYNEQFF
.	TRBV25-1	TRBD2	TRBJ2-3	TGTGCCAGCAGTGGCAGGGACTACCTACGTCGTACAGATACGCAGTATTTT	CASSGRDYLRRTDTQYF
many	TRBV30	TRBD2	TRBJ2-7	TGTGCCTGGACTAGCGGGACCTACGAGCAGTACTTC	CAWTSGTYEQYF
many	TRBV19	.	TRBJ2-5	TGTGCCAGTACAGGGGACATACAAGAGACCCAGTACTTC	CASTGDIQETQYF
few	TRBV20-1	.	TRBJ2-3	TGCAGTGCGCCGACAGATCGGACAGATACGCAGTATTTT	CSAPTDRTDTQYF